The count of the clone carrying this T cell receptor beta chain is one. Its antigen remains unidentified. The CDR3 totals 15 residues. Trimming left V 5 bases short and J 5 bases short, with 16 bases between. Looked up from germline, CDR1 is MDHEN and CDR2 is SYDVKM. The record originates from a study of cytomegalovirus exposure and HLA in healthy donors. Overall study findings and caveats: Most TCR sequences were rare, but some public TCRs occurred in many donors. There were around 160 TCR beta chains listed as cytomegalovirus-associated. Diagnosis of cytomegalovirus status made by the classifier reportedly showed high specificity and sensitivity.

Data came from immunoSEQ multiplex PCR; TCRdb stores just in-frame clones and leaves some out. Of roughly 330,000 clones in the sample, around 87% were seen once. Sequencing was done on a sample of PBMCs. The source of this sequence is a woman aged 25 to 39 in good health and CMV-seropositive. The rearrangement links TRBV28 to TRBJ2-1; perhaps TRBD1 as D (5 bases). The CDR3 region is CASSHPRVGDNEQFF. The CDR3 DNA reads TGTGCCAGCAGTCATCCTAGGGTAGGGGACAATGAGCAGTTCTTC.